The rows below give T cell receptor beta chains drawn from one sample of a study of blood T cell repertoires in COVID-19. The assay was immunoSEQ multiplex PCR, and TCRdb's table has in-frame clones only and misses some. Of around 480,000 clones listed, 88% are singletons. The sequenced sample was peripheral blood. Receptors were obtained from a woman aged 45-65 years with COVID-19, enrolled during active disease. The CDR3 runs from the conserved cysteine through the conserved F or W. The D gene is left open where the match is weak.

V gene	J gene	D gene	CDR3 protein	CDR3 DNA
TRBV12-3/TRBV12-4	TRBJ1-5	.	CASRRGGNQPQHF	TGTGCCAGCAGGCGGGGGGGCAATCAGCCCCAGCATTTT
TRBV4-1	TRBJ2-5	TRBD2	CASSRSLAGGRETQYF	TGCGCCAGCAGCCGGTCACTAGCGGGGGGGCGAGAGACCCAGTACTTC
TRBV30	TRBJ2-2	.	CAWSEGHLSGELFF	TGTGCCTGGAGTGAGGGGCACCTTAGTGGGGAGCTGTTTTTT
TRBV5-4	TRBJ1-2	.	CASSPLYRDGYTF	TGTGCCAGCAGCCCCTTGTACAGGGATGGCTACACCTTC
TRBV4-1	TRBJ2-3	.	CASSLNRRTDTQYF	TGCGCCAGCAGCCTCAACAGGCGCACAGATACGCAGTATTTT
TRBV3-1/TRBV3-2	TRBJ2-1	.	CASSQDSGSYNEQFF	TGTGCCAGCAGCCAAGATTCGGGCTCCTACAATGAGCAGTTCTTC
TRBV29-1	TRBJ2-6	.	CSVEDRDSFSGANVLTF	TGCAGCGTTGAAGATCGGGACTCCTTCTCTGGGGCCAACGTCCTGACTTTC
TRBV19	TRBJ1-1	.	CASRSGGRGEAFF	TGTGCCAGTAGATCCGGGGGGCGAGGTGAAGCTTTCTTT
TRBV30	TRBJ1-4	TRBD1	CARGTGGFEKLFF	TGTGCCCGGGGGACAGGGGGCTTTGAAAAACTGTTTTTT
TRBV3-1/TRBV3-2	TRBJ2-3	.	CASSQDMEGGDTQYF	TGTGCCAGCAGCCAAGATATGGAGGGGGGGGATACGCAGTATTTT
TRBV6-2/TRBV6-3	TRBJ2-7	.	CASSRTDYEQYF	TGTGCCAGCAGCCGGACAGACTACGAGCAGTACTTC
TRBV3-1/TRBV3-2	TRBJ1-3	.	CASSHGKRLSGNTIYF	TGTGCCAGCAGCCACGGGAAGCGATTGTCTGGAAACACCATATATTTT
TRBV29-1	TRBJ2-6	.	CSAQLGSGANVLTF	TGCAGCGCCCAGCTAGGCTCTGGGGCCAACGTCCTGACTTTC
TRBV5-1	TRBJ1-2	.	CASSLGSTPNYGYTF	TGCGCCAGCAGCTTGGGATCCACACCAAACTATGGCTACACCTTC
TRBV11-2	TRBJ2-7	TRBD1	CASSFALGQGLYEQYF	TGTGCCAGCAGCTTCGCCCTGGGACAGGGATTGTACGAGCAGTACTTC
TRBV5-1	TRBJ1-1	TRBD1	CASSLLGQGNTEAFF	TGCGCCAGCAGCTTGCTAGGACAGGGGAACACTGAAGCTTTCTTT
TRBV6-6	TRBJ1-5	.	CASSYSRQDNQPQHF	TGTGCCAGCAGTTACTCTCGACAGGACAATCAGCCCCAGCATTTT
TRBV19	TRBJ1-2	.	CATRGGRVGYTF	TGTGCCACCCGGGGGGGGCGGGTTGGCTACACCTTC
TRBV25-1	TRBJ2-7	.	CASSVGQYEQYF	TGTGCCAGCAGTGTGGGACAATACGAGCAGTACTTC
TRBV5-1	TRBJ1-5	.	CASRPTGVQPQHF	TGCGCCAGCAGACCCACGGGGGTTCAGCCCCAGCATTTT
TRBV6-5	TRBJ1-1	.	CANRDFGNTEAFF	TGTGCCAACCGGGACTTTGGGAACACTGAAGCTTTCTTT
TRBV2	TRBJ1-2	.	CASSRGAYGYTF	TGTGCCAGCAGTCGGGGGGCCTATGGCTACACCTTC
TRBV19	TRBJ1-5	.	CASSIRGPPESNQPQHF	TGTGCCAGTAGTATCCGCGGCCCTCCAGAAAGCAATCAGCCCCAGCATTTT
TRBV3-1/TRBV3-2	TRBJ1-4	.	CASSQIGAREKLFF	TGTGCCAGCAGCCAAATTGGAGCCCGGGAAAAACTGTTTTTT
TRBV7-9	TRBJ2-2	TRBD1	CASSFGQVAGELFF	TGTGCCAGCAGCTTCGGACAGGTTGCCGGGGAGCTGTTTTTT
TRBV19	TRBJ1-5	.	CASGTPISNQPQHF	TGTGCCAGCGGGACACCTATTAGCAATCAGCCCCAGCATTTT
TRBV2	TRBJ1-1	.	CASSQTGRTEAFF	TGTGCCAGCAGTCAGACAGGAAGGACTGAAGCTTTCTTT
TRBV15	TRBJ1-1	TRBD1	CATSGGQGTNTEAFF	TGTGCCACCAGCGGAGGACAGGGGACGAACACTGAAGCTTTCTTT
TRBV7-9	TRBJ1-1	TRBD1	CASSFDRGEAFF	TGTGCCAGCAGCTTTGACAGGGGTGAAGCTTTCTTT
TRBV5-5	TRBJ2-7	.	CASSLLMGQGTQSYEQYF	TGTGCCAGCAGCTTGCTAATGGGGCAGGGCACTCAGAGCTACGAGCAGTACTTC
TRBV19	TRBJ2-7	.	CASSIRQTSYEQYF	TGTGCCAGTAGTATCCGGCAGACTTCCTACGAGCAGTACTTC
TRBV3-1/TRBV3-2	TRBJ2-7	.	CASSQVPTQGQYF	TGTGCCAGCAGCCAAGTCCCTACCCAGGGCCAGTACTTC
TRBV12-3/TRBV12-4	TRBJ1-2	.	CASSSRQVTTF	TGTGCCAGCAGTTCACGACAGGTCACCACCTTC
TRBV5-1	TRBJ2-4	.	CASSLPTGFGNIQYF	TGCGCCAGCAGTTTACCTACAGGGTTTGGGAACATTCAGTACTTC
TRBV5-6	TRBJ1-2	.	CASSSGNYGYTF	TGTGCCAGCAGCTCGGGAAACTATGGCTACACCTTC
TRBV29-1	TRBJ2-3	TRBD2	CSVPGLRTDTQYF	TGCAGCGTACCGGGACTAAGAACAGATACGCAGTATTTT
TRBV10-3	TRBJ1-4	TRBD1	CAISETGGNEKLFF	TGTGCCATCAGTGAGACAGGGGGGAATGAAAAACTGTTTTTT
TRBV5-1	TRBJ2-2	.	CASSLEAGLVAGELFF	TGCGCCAGCAGCTTGGAGGCAGGGCTTGTGGCCGGGGAGCTGTTTTTT
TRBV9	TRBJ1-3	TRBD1	CASSPRGVSSGNTIYF	TGTGCCAGCAGCCCCAGGGGGGTGAGCTCTGGAAACACCATATATTTT
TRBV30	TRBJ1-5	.	CAWSGGEWGNQPQHF	TGTGCCTGGAGTGGGGGAGAGTGGGGCAATCAGCCCCAGCATTTT
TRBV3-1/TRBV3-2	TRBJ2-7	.	CASSHRRGYEQYF	TGTGCCAGCAGCCACAGGAGAGGGTACGAGCAGTACTTC